This T cell receptor (beta chain) was captured in a study of T cells in Graves' hyperthyroidism and ophthalmopathy. This CDR3 is 13 amino acids long. Trimming shortened V by 0 bases and J by 7 bases, and 12 bases separated the two germline ends. Germline assignment: CDR1 DFQATT and CDR2 SNEGSKA (reference sequence). Extraction of PBMCs used roughly 9.6 ml of fresh peripheral blood. Study results and limitations: Within blood appeared most thyroid clonotypes that had expanded above 0.001.

This clonotype was seen a few times. The antigen remains undetermined. RNA transcripts yielded amplified TCR beta CDR3 regions. A set of HTBI primers served as the primers for a first-round RT-PCR of the TCR CDR3. TCRdb passed the multiplex PCR reads through MiXCR, listing each CDR3 protein once. The table shows about 620,000 distinct CDR3 sequences, with roughly 15% occurring only once. This clonotype was sampled from a woman aged 25 to 45 with Graves' hyperthyroidism. The chain is built from TRBV20-1 and TRBJ1-2; D ambiguous. The source material was blood. The CDR3 DNA reads TGCAGTGCTAGAGATTTACGTAATTCTGGCTACACCTTC. This gives the protein CSARDLRNSGYTF.